This T cell receptor (beta chain) was sequenced during a study of post-analysis software for immune sequencing data. Sequencing libraries made from TCR beta cDNA carried unique molecular identifiers. Between roughly 1 and 10 million T cells gave rise to some 450,000 cDNA molecules. A single record per CDR3 protein comes from TCRdb applying MiXCR to the PCR reads. The sample contains hundreds of thousands of distinct CDR3 sequences, around 53% of which appear only once. The CDR3 length is 15 residues. V was cut by 3 bases and J by 6 bases, with 16 bases left in between. CDR1 is KGHSH and CDR2 is LQKENI in the germline V gene. Study conclusions and caveats: The five TRBV segments detected at higher frequency in patients than in controls included TRBV5-6, TRBV5-1 and TRBV20-1.

Details on this clonotype: Its specificity is unknown.

The source of this sequence is a girl aged 10-17 years with multiple sclerosis. The gene calls are TRBV18 and TRBJ2-3; D uncertain. Input material: blood. In DNA, the CDR3 is TGTGCCAGCTCACCCATATACCCTGGCCCTGATACGCAGTATTTT. Translation: CASSPIYPGPDTQYF.